This T cell receptor (beta chain) was found in a study of OX40 agonist ivuxolimab in advanced cancers. At the level of the study: There were three patients with partial responses, one having hepatocellular carcinoma and two cutaneous melanoma. Study findings and constraints: Partial responders receiving 0.1-3.0 mg/kg showed among the lowest clonal expansion. Dosing at 0.1 to 3.0 mg/kg was accompanied by clonal expansion of CD4+ and CD8+ blood T cells by week 6.

Here immunoSEQ multiplex PCR was the method, and the copy in TCRdb shows in-frame clones only, minus some. The sample comprises about 27,000 clones, roughly 85% of which are singletons, and 48% rests with the top ten. Anyone with autoimmune disease history or systemic immunosuppression was excluded. The CDR3 is 15 amino acids. Germline lookup yields CDR1 MGHRA and CDR2 YSYEKL. Trimming left V 5 bases short and J 1 base short, with 14 bases between. Points on this clone: Its specificity is not known.

Sequences were derived from CD4+ or CD8+ T cells sorted from blood, sampled in a trial of the OX40 agonist ivuxolimab. The chain has TRBV4-1 and TRBJ1-2; tentative D call: TRBD1 (5 bases). This TCR was sampled from an adult with an advanced solid tumor such as melanoma, head and neck, liver or kidney cancer. CDR3 loop: CASSEGPTNNYGYTF. CDR3 in DNA: TGCGCCAGCAGCGAGGGACCGACAAATAACTATGGCTACACCTTC.